The source of this TCR beta chain is a study of T cell responses to AZD1222 COVID-19 vaccine (dated by TCRdb to the early 2020s). General notes on the study: AZD1222 recipients given second doses at about 4 weeks or at about 12 weeks were pooled, since spike-specific TCR depth and breadth were not found to differ between the two schedules. TCR sequencing was performed for about 240 trial participants, of whom some 200 were given two doses of AZD1222 and roughly 25 were given two doses of MenACWY control vaccine. Trial participants were enrolled by age into 18-55, 56-69 and 70-plus year subgroups, with around 140, 26 and 57 TCR-sequenced participants respectively. General findings and caveats noted by the study authors: Reportedly, close to half of the unique spike-specific TCRs recognized epitopes lying outside the regions that are mutated in the B.1.351 and B.1.1.7 variants. Because no day 14 peak-response samples were available, the repertoires could be characterized only after the peak T cell response. The vaccine-associated CD4 TCRs covered the entire spike protein, and the dominant responses fell in regions 160-218 and 743-854. Conclusions about previously exposed vaccinees were limited because only six or seven AZD1222 recipients were SARS-CoV-2 seropositive at baseline. Participants were mostly white British and included more females than males, and it was suggested by the authors that clonal diversity may have been underestimated. After two AZD1222 doses, both the breadth and the depth of spike-specific TCRs were significantly higher than at day 0 and than in MenACWY recipients. In the small 56-69-year group, the increase in depth fell short of significance, most likely because of low power.

The CDR3 regions of human TCRbeta chains were analyzed by immunosequencing. As for how the authors treated the data: Repertoire TCRs were matched against a reference library of SARS-CoV-2-specific TCRs generated with the MIRA antigen-specificity platform. Breadth was defined as the fraction of unique TCRs that were SARS-CoV-2-associated. Depth was defined as the fraction of total T cells that were SARS-CoV-2-associated. Using the MIRA data, each spike-specific TCR was mapped to the spike region that the TCR reacts to and placed in a CD4 or CD8 class. Log10-transformed breadth and depth values were compared by one-way ANOVA with Sidak's multiple comparisons tests. The source is immuneACCESS, and TCRdb retained only in-frame sequences with V and J called. Part of the clones is not carried over; for the studies checked, unresolved V genes explain less than half of this, and the remainder is unexplained. V and J calls and clone size are as listed in that table; D and trimming were resolved from the DNA. The sample profile shows 90,000 to 120,000 clones; roughly 89% of them were found once. Less than 25% of the sample is held by the ten biggest clonotypes.

The CDR3 starts with the cysteine, ends with the phenylalanine, and has 11 residues. The retained sequence is limited to the CDR3, 33 bases, with the frame set at the first base. Based on the germline V gene, the CDR1 and CDR2 sequences are MNHEY and SVGEGT. Cut back by 5 bases and 0 bases, the V and J ends lie 2 bases apart. What this sample's time point label stands for: baseline before first vaccination. The vaccinee samples were drawn from two UK trials, COV001 and COV002, one of which was a single-blind randomized controlled phase 2/3 trial testing AZD1222 (ChAdOx1 nCoV-19) in healthy adults. For TCRbeta chain sequencing, PBMC samples were collected from trial participants at day 0 and at day 28 after the second dose. With regard to this clone: The specificity of this receptor is unknown. The sample holds no much larger clone one base away, and base qualities are not on file.

Sequenced here: peripheral blood, sampled on day 0 of AZD1222 vaccination. The chain is encoded by TRBV6-2 or TRBV6-3 joined to TRBJ2-7; the D gene cannot be resolved reliably. The sequence derives from an adult in good health. The DNA sequence is as follows: TGTGCCAGCAGTGCCTCCTACGAGCAGTACTTC. Translated, it gives CASSASYEQYF.